This T cell receptor (beta chain) appears in the sequencing data of a study of T cell changes during pregnancy in multiple sclerosis. Libraries were prepared by immunoSEQ multiplex PCR; TCRdb keeps only in-frame clonotypes and omits some of them. The data contain some 80,000 clones, roughly 96% of them singletons. CDR1 SGHDN and CDR2 FVKESK come from the germline V gene. This CDR3 contains 13 residues. Deletions cut 2 bases from V and 0 bases from J, with 4 bases between. The sequence was collected from a female donor with multiple sclerosis, enrolled in a pregnancy study. This material consisted of peripheral blood, taken in the second trimester of pregnancy. This chain links TRBV14 with TRBJ1-2; D is ambiguous. The CDR3 region is CASSQQSNYGYTF. The DNA for the CDR3 is TGTGCCAGCAGCCAACAGTCTAACTATGGCTACACCTTC. Using reference TRBV14 and TRBJ1-2 for the parts outside the CDR3, the full variable domain is EAGVTQFPSHSVIEKGQTVTLRCDPISGHDNLYWYRRVMGKEIKFLLHFVKESKQDESGMPNNRFLAERTGGTYSTLKVQPAELEDSGVYFCASSQQSNYGYTFGSGTRLTVV.